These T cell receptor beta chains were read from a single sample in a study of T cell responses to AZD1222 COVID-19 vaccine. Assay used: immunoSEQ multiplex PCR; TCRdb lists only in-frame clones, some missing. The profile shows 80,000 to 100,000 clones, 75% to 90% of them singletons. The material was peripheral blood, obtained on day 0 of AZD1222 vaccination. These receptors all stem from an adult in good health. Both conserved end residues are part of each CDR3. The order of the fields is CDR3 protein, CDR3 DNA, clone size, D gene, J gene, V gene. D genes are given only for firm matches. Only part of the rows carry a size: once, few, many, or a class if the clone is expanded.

CSGGAGAQETQYF | TGCAGCGGTGGGGCGGGGGCTCAAGAGACCCAGTACTTC | once | NA | TRBJ2-5 | TRBV29-1
CASSRGEGTDTQYF | TGTGCCAGCAGCCGGGGGGAAGGGACAGATACGCAGTATTTT | once | TRBD2 | TRBJ2-3 | TRBV7-3
CASSPTSGSPDTQYF | TGTGCCAGCTCACCGACTAGCGGGAGCCCAGATACGCAGTATTTT | NA | TRBD2 | TRBJ2-3 | TRBV18
CASRLEDRVNSPLHF | TGTGCCAGCAGGCTCGAGGACAGGGTTAATTCACCCCTCCACTTT | few | TRBD1 | TRBJ1-6 | TRBV6-5
CASSYEGNYGYTF | TGTGCCAGCAGTTATGAGGGGAACTATGGCTACACCTTC | NA | NA | TRBJ1-2 | TRBV6-2/TRBV6-3
CASSWTGGNSPLHF | TGTGCCAGCAGCTGGACAGGGGGGAATTCACCCCTCCACTTT | medium-sized | TRBD1 | TRBJ1-6 | TRBV7-9
CASSRVGTGGEQYF | TGTGCCAGCTCGCGCGTCGGGACAGGGGGCGAGCAGTACTTC | NA | TRBD1 | TRBJ2-7 | TRBV18
CASSHGQGDLYGYTF | TGTGCCAGCAGCCACGGACAGGGGGATCTTTATGGCTACACCTTC | NA | TRBD1 | TRBJ1-2 | TRBV3-1/TRBV3-2
CASSRGGQMNTEAFF | TGTGCCAGCTCACGGGGGGGCCAGATGAACACTGAAGCTTTCTTT | NA | NA | TRBJ1-1 | TRBV18
CASSPGVGGTDTQYF | TGTGCCAGCAGCCCGGGAGTCGGCGGCACAGATACGCAGTATTTT | NA | NA | TRBJ2-3 | TRBV14
CASRAQGANTGELFF | TGTGCCAGTAGGGCGCAGGGGGCCAACACCGGGGAGCTGTTTTTT | NA | TRBD1 | TRBJ2-2 | TRBV19
CAISESAASSYEQYF | TGTGCCATCAGTGAGTCGGCAGCCAGCTCCTACGAGCAGTACTTC | NA | NA | TRBJ2-7 | TRBV10-3
CASSGGDATNEKLFF | TGTGCCAGCTCGGGGGGAGACGCAACTAATGAAAAACTGTTTTTT | NA | NA | TRBJ1-4 | TRBV6-5
CASRRNSNQPQHF | TGTGCCAGTCGAAGAAATAGCAATCAGCCCCAGCATTTT | NA | NA | TRBJ1-5 | TRBV6-5
CASSLWTSGTNEQFF | TGTGCCAGCAGTTTATGGACTAGCGGGACGAATGAGCAGTTCTTC | NA | TRBD2 | TRBJ2-1 | TRBV28
CTSSRQWTEAFF | TGCACCAGCAGCAGACAGTGGACTGAAGCTTTCTTT | once | NA | TRBJ1-1 | TRBV1
CAISSGETNEKLFF | TGTGCCATCAGTTCAGGGGAAACTAATGAAAAACTGTTTTTT | once | NA | TRBJ1-4 | TRBV10-3
CAPYTGAVYGYTF | TGTGCCCCCTATACAGGGGCCGTCTATGGCTACACCTTC | NA | TRBD1 | TRBJ1-2 | TRBV24-1
CASSNPGDTEAFF | TGTGCCAGTAGTAACCCGGGAGACACTGAAGCTTTCTTT | NA | NA | TRBJ1-1 | TRBV19
CAISGRRGGNTYNEQFF | TGTGCCATCAGTGGGAGGCGGGGGGGAAACACCTACAATGAGCAGTTCTTC | NA | TRBD2 | TRBJ2-1 | TRBV10-3
CASSFWTGPSTDTQYF | TGTGCCAGCAGCTTCTGGACAGGGCCAAGCACAGATACGCAGTATTTT | NA | TRBD1 | TRBJ2-3 | TRBV9
CASSRNAGTGGAEQPQHF | TGTGCCAGCAGCAGAAATGCAGGGACAGGGGGCGCGGAGCAGCCCCAGCATTTT | NA | NA | TRBJ1-5 | TRBV21-1
CASSLVGGGETQYF | TGTGCCAGCAGCTTGGTAGGGGGCGGGGAGACCCAGTACTTC | NA | TRBD1 | TRBJ2-5 | TRBV5-6
CASRAGYQETQYF | TGTGCCAGCAGGGCGGGGTACCAAGAGACCCAGTACTTC | NA | NA | TRBJ2-5 | TRBV3-1/TRBV3-2
CASSPDSSGYSYEQYF | TGTGCCAGCAGCCCCGATTCCTCAGGATACTCCTACGAGCAGTACTTC | NA | NA | TRBJ2-7 | TRBV11-2
CASRASSPLHF | TGTGCCAGCCGTGCCTCATCACCCCTCCACTTT | NA | NA | TRBJ1-6 | TRBV28
CASSLGQGEAFF | TGTGCCAGCAGCTTAGGGCAGGGAGAAGCTTTCTTT | NA | NA | TRBJ1-1 | TRBV7-9
CASSLVYGTTSGEQYF | TGCGCCAGCAGCTTGGTTTATGGGACTACCTCTGGAGAGCAGTACTTC | NA | TRBD2 | TRBJ2-7 | TRBV5-1